This T cell receptor beta chain was captured by sequencing in a study of blood T cell repertoires in COVID-19 (TCRdb year 2020). With regard to the full study: Samples from collaborators originated in the United States, Italy and Spain and spanned both the acute and convalescent phases of COVID-19. The prospective study material was composed of cDNA or gDNA derived from T cells, B-cell-depleted T cells, or PBMCs. Deeply sampled blood TCRbeta repertoires from subjects exposed to, actively infected with, or recovered from COVID-19 were included in the dataset. The repertoires were released in a freely available public database meant as a resource for research on the immune response to SARS-CoV-2. Samples came from the ongoing ImmuneRACE study (first 160 participants) plus 1,254 subjects from 6 global collaborators. Sample metadata almost always included a de-identified subject ID, COVID-19 status, age in years and sex. Where available, HLA class I and class II types were taken from metadata supplied by the sample provider and were not determined by assay-based typing.

Details on this clone: What this receptor recognizes is not known. Base qualities are not provided; no much larger clone lies one nucleotide away.

Beyond this particular receptor, the publication reports: The quantity of clinical and demographic metadata differed by source and by participant and was supplied without curation.

Measured from the cysteine to the phenylalanine, the CDR3 is 15 residues long. Just CDR3 DNA is preserved here, 45 bases in frame from base 1. V loses 2 bases of germline sequence and J loses 3 bases, and the interval between the two ends is 10 bases. In the germline V gene, CDR1 corresponds to SGHVS and CDR2 to FNYEAQ. The collaborating institutions used their own protocols to collect whole blood in K2EDTA tubes. Collaborator samples were shipped for TCRbeta analysis as frozen whole blood, isolated PBMCs, or DNA extracted from either sample type. TCRbeta CDR3 regions were amplified from genomic DNA using the immunoSEQ Assay, a bias-controlled multiplex PCR. As for the authors' bioinformatics: The number of nucleated cells in each sample was estimated by amplification of reference gene primers within the assay. To quantify the absolute abundance of each unique TCRbeta CDR3 rearrangement, sequence reads were collapsed and filtered. For each sample, productive Simpson clonality was calculated by taking the square root of Simpson's diversity index across productive rearrangements. TCRdb stores this immuneACCESS table with in-frame sequences only. Part of the clones is absent; in the studies checked, under half of the shortfall reflects unresolved V genes, and no reason is known for the rest. From that table come the V and J calls and clone size; the DNA was used to work out D and trimming. For this sample there are 60,000 to 90,000 clones; around 80% appear just once. The ten top clones hold about a fifth of the sample.

This TCR derives from a woman aged 50 to 60 with acute or convalescent COVID-19. This chain joins TRBV7-6 to TRBJ1-4; no D gene can be assigned with confidence. Sequencing was done on a sample of peripheral blood. The DNA is as follows: TGTGCCAGCAGCTTATATGAGGCCTCTAATGAAAAACTGTTTTTT. It is translated as CASSLYEASNEKLFF.